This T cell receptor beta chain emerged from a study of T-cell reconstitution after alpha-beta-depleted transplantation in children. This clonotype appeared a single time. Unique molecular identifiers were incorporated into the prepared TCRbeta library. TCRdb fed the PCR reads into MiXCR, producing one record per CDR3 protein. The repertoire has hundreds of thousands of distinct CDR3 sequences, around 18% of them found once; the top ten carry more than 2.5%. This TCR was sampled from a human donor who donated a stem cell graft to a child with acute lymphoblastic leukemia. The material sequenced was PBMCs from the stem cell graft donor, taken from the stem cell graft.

CDR3 bases: TGTGCCAGCAGTCAAACCAGGGCCAGCACAGATACGCAGTATTTT. Its translation is CASSQTRASTDTQYF. The chain carries TRBV27 and TRBJ2-3, with a weak D call TRBD1 (5 bases). This CDR3 is built from 15 residues. In germline, CDR1 is MNHEY, CDR2 SMNVEV (reference sequence). Between the trimmed V and J ends, which lost 5 bases and 0 bases, there was a span of 12 bases.